This T cell receptor beta chain came from a study of neurological immune-mediated disorders. CDR3 length equals 15 residues. From germline, CDR1 is SGHKS and CDR2 YYEKEE (reference sequence). Losses at the gene ends were 0 bases for V and 7 bases for J; bases not matched to a gene: 4. This clonotype was detected ten times or more. TCRdb re-called the 5' RACE reads through MiXCR, storing one row per CDR3 protein. The table has tens of thousands of distinct CDR3 sequences, around 13% seen once. The specimen sequenced was PBMCs. The chain recombines TRBV5-5 with TRBJ2-1; 10 bases are a match to TRBD2. The TCR comes from a woman aged 55 to 70 with HTLV-1-associated myelopathy (HAM/TSP). CDR3 bases: TGTGCCAGCAGCTTGGGGATAGCGGGAGGTAATGAGCAGTTCTTC. This codes for CASSLGIAGGNEQFF. The whole variable domain, remainder taken from reference TRBV5-5 and TRBJ2-1, is DAGVTQSPTHLIKTRGQQVTLRCSPISGHKSVSWYQQVLGQGPQFIFQYYEKEERGRGNFPDRFSARQFPNYSSELNVNALLLGDSALYLCASSLGIAGGNEQFFGPGTRLTVL.